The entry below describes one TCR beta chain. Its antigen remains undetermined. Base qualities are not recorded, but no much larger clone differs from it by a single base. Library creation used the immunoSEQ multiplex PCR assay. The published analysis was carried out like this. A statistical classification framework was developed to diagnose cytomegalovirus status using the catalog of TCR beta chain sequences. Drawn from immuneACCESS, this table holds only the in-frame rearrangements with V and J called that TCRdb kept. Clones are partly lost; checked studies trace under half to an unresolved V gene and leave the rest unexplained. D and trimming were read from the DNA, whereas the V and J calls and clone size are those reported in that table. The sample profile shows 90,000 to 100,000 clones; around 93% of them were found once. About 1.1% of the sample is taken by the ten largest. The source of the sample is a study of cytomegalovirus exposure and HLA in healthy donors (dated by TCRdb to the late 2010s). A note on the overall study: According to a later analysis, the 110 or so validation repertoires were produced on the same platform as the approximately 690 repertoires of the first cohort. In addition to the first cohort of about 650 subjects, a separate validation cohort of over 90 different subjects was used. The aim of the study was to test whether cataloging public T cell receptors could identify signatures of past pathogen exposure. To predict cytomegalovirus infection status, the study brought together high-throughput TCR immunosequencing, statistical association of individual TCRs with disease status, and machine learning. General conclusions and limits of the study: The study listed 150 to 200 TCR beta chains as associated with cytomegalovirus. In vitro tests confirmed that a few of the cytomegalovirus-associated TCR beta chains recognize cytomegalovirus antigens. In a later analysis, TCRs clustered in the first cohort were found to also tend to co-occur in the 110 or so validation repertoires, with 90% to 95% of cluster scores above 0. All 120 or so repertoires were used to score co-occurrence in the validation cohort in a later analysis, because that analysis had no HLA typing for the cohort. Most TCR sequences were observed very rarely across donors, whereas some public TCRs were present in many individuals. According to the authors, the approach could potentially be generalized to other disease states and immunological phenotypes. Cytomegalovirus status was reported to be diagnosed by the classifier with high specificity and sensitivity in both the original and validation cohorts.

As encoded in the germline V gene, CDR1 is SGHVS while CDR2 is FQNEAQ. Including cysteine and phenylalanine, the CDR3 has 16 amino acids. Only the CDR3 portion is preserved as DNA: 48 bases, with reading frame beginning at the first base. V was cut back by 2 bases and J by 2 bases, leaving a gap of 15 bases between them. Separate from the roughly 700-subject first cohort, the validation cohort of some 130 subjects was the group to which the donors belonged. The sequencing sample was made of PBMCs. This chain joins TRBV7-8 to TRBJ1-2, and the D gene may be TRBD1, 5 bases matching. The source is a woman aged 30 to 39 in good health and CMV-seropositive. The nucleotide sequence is TGTGCCAGCAGCTTACGCGGGGGGTGGGCGAACTATGGCTACACCTTC. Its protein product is CASSLRGGWANYGYTF.